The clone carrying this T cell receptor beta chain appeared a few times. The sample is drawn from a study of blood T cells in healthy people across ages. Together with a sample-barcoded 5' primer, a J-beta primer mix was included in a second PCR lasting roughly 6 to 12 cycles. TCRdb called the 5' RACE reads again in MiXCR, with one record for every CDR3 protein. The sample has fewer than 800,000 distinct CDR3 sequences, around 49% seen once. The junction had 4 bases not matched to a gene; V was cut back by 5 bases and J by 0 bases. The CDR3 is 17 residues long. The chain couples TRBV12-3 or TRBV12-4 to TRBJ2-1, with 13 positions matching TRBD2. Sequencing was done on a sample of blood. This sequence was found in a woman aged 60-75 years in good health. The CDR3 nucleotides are TGTGCCAGCAGTGGGACTAGCGGGATTAGCTCCTACAATGAGCAGTTCTTC. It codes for CASSGTSGISSYNEQFF.